The rows below give T cell receptor beta chains drawn from one sample of a study of blood T cell repertoires in COVID-19. Measured with immunoSEQ multiplex PCR; TCRdb has only the in-frame clones, and not every one. In the table there are 230,000 or so clones, about 88% of which are singletons. Sequencing used peripheral blood. The source is a man aged 35 to 55 with active or convalescent COVID-19. Each CDR3 is given with its conserved first and last residue. Each record gives: V gene, J gene, D gene, clone size, CDR3 DNA, CDR3 protein. A D gene is named only where the DNA matches it firmly. Expanded clones get a size class; other rows say once, few or many, or leave the size out.

>TRBV27|TRBJ2-1|-|-
TGTGCCAGCAGTTTATCAGCGGGCTCCTACAATGAGCAGTTCTTC
CASSLSAGSYNEQFF
>TRBV10-3|TRBJ1-1|-|-
TGTGCCATCAGTGAGGACAGCTTGAACACTGAAGCTTTCTTT
CAISEDSLNTEAFF
>TRBV3-1/TRBV3-2|TRBJ1-2|-|-
TGTGCCAGCAGCGGGGGTGGAGGGAACTATGGCTACACCTTC
CASSGGGGNYGYTF
>TRBV5-4|TRBJ1-2|TRBD1|-
TGTGCCAGCAGCTTTTACTCCGGGACAGGGGTTCTAAGTGGCTACACCTTC
CASSFYSGTGVLSGYTF
>TRBV25-1|TRBJ1-1|-|-
TGTGCCAGCAGTGTGTATCTGGGGGCCACCCCCGGGGACACTGAAGCTTTCTTT
CASSVYLGATPGDTEAFF
>TRBV5-6|TRBJ2-2|-|once
TGTGCCACCGGACACTCGAACACCGGGGAGCTGTTTTTT
CATGHSNTGELFF
>TRBV3-1/TRBV3-2|TRBJ1-2|-|-
TGTGCCAGCAGCCCACCCTCGATACGTAGAGGCTACACCTTC
CASSPPSIRRGYTF
>TRBV12-1|TRBJ2-7|-|few
TGTGCCATCTGCGGGGCGGGGATCTACGAGCAGTACTTC
CAICGAGIYEQYF
>TRBV14|TRBJ2-3|-|once
TGTGCCAGCAGCCAAGATCCACTTCAAGCAGATACAGTGCCTCTCACAGATACGCAGTATTTT
CASSQDPLQADTVPLTDTQYF
>TRBV15|TRBJ1-6|-|-
TGTGCCACCAGCAGAGATCTTCGGTCACCCCTCCACTTT
CATSRDLRSPLHF
>TRBV29-1|TRBJ1-5|TRBD1|-
TGCAGCGTTGCTCTACAGGGGTACAGCAATCAGCCCCAGCATTTT
CSVALQGYSNQPQHF
>TRBV5-1|TRBJ2-3|TRBD2|-
TGCGCCAGCAGCTTGGCTCCTAGCGGGGAGAATACGCAGTATTTT
CASSLAPSGENTQYF
>TRBV12-3/TRBV12-4|TRBJ1-3|-|-
TGTGCCAGCAGCCGCACTGAAAACACCATATATTTT
CASSRTENTIYF
>TRBV5-1|TRBJ2-1|TRBD2|-
TGCGCCAGCAGCGCGCTAGCGGGAGCAGCGAATGAGCAGTTCTTC
CASSALAGAANEQFF
>TRBV18|TRBJ2-5|TRBD2|-
TGTGCCAGCTCCATTCAGACGGGGGGGCAAGAGACCCAGTACTTC
CASSIQTGGQETQYF
>TRBV28|TRBJ2-7|-|-
TGTGCCAGCACCCCGCCCGGGAGTCGTGACGAGCAGTACTTC
CASTPPGSRDEQYF